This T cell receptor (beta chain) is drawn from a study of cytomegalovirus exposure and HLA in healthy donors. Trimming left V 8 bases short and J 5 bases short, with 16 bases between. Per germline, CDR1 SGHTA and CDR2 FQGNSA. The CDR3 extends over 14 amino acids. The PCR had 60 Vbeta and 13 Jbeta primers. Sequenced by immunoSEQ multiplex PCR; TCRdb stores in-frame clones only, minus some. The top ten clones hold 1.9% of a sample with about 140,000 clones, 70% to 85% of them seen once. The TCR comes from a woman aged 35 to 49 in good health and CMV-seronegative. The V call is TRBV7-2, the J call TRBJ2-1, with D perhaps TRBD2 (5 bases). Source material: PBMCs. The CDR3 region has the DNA TGTGCCAGCGGCCCGAGGGCCATCCACAATGAGCAGTTCTTC. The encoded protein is CASGPRAIHNEQFF.